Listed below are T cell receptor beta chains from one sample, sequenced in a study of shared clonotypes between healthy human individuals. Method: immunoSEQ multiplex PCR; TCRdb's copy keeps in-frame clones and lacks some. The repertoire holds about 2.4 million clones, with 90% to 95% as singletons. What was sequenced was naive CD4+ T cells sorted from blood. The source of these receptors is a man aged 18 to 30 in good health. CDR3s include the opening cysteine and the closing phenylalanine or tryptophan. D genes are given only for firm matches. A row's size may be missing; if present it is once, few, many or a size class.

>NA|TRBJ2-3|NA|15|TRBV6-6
CASSFTAWGTDTQYF
TGTGCCAGCAGCTTCACAGCCTGGGGTACAGATACGCAGTATTTT
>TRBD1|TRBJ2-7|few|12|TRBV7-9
CASSFGQVEQYF
TGTGCCAGCAGCTTCGGACAGGTCGAGCAGTACTTC
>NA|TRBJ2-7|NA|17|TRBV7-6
CASRSVRVAPSHYEQYF
TGTGCCAGCAGGTCTGTACGGGTTGCTCCCTCCCACTACGAGCAGTACTTC
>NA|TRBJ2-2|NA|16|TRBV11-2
CASSSGQILNTGELFF
TGTGCCAGCAGCTCAGGACAGATATTGAACACCGGGGAGCTGTTTTTT
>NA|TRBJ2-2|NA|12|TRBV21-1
CGLKREGGELFF
TGTGGGCTAAAAAGGGAGGGCGGGGAGCTGTTTTTT
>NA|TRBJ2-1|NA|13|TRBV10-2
CASTGQGYNEQFF
TGCGCCAGCACAGGGCAGGGCTACAATGAGCAGTTCTTC
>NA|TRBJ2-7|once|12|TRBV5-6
CASSSRGYEQYF
TGTGCCAGCAGCTCGAGGGGGTACGAGCAGTACTTC
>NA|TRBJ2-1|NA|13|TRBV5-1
CASSFTGPHEQFF
TGCGCCAGCAGCTTTACAGGGCCTCATGAGCAGTTCTTC
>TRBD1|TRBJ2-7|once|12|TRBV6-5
CASGTGIYEQYF
TGTGCCAGCGGGACAGGGATATACGAGCAGTACTTC
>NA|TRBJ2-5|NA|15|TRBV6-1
CASSGFKTGQETQYF
TGTGCCAGCAGTGGATTTAAGACAGGCCAAGAGACCCAGTACTTC
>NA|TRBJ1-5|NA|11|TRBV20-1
CSARGPRKPNF
TGCAGTGCTAGAGGCCCGCGAAAGCCCAATTTT
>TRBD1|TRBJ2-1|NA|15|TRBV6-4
CASSSQGDSYNEQFF
TGTGCCAGCAGCTCACAGGGGGACTCCTACAATGAGCAGTTCTTC
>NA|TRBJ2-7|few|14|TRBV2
CASSERRWDYEQYF
TGTGCCAGCAGTGAAAGGAGGTGGGATTACGAGCAGTACTTC
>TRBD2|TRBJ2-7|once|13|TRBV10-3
CAIKDSGRGEQYF
TGTGCCATCAAGGATAGCGGGAGGGGCGAGCAGTACTTC
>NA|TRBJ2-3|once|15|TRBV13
CASSLGGGREDTQYF
TGTGCCAGCAGCTTAGGCGGGGGGCGTGAAGATACGCAGTATTTT
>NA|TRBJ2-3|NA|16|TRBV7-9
CASSPSPLDTRDTQYF
TGTGCCAGCAGCCCGTCCCCCTTAGACACTCGGGATACGCAGTATTTT
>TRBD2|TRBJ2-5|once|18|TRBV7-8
CASSFQRGRARSAETQYF
TGTGCCAGCAGCTTTCAACGCGGGAGGGCCAGATCTGCCGAGACCCAGTACTTC
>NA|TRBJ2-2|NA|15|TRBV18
CASSPLTGWTGELFF
TGTGCCAGCTCACCACTAACGGGGTGGACCGGGGAGCTGTTTTTT
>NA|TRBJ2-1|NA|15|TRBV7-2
CASTPRPAPYNEQFF
TGTGCCAGCACCCCACGTCCGGCCCCCTACAATGAGCAGTTCTTC
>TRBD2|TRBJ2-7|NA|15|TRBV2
CASSELAGGSWEQYF
TGTGCCAGCAGTGAACTAGCGGGGGGCTCATGGGAGCAGTACTTC
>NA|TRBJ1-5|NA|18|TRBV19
CASSISGGEPIVRQPQHF
TGTGCCAGTAGTATCTCGGGAGGGGAGCCTATAGTTCGTCAGCCCCAGCATTTT
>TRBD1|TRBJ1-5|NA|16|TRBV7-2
CASSLTGTGSNQPQHF
TGTGCCAGCAGCTTGACTGGGACAGGGAGCAATCAGCCCCAGCATTTT
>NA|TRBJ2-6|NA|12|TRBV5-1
CASSLDRFVLTF
TGCGCCAGCAGCTTGGATCGATTCGTCCTGACTTTC
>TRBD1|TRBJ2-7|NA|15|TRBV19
CATKQFGQGTYEQYF
TGTGCCACTAAACAGTTTGGACAGGGGACCTACGAGCAGTACTTC
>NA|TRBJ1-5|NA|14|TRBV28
CASWAVGRNQPQHF
TGTGCCTCCTGGGCGGTGGGGCGCAATCAGCCCCAGCATTTT
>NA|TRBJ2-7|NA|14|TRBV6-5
CASTRTSGSYEQYF
TGTGCCAGCACCCGGACATCGGGCTCCTACGAGCAGTACTTC
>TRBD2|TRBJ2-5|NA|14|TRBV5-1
CASSHKAGEETQYF
TGCGCCAGCAGCCATAAAGCGGGAGAAGAGACCCAGTACTTC
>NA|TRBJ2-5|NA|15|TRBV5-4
CASTLGGNNQETQYF
TGTGCCAGCACCCTGGGGGGAAACAATCAAGAGACCCAGTACTTC
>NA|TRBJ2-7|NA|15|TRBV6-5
CASRKLAVLTYEQYF
TGTGCCAGCAGGAAATTAGCGGTTCTTACCTACGAGCAGTACTTC
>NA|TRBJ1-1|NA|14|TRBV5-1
CASSSTAGAPEAFF
TGCGCCAGCAGCTCCACAGCGGGGGCCCCTGAAGCTTTCTTT
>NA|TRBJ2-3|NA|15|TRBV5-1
CASSLDGVSTDTQYF
TGCGCCAGCAGCTTGGACGGGGTTAGCACAGATACGCAGTATTTT
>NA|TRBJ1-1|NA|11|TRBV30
CAWSVLTEAFF
TGTGCCTGGAGTGTACTAACTGAAGCTTTCTTT
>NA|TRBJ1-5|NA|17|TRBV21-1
CASKGLRTLHMNQPQHF
TGTGCCAGCAAAGGCCTGAGGACCTTACACATGAATCAGCCCCAGCATTTT
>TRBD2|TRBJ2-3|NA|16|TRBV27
CASSKNSGGVADTQYF
TGTGCCAGCAGTAAGAATAGCGGGGGTGTCGCAGATACGCAGTATTTT
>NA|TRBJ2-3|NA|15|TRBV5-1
CASRPGPGGTDTQYF
TGCGCCAGCAGACCCGGGCCGGGGGGCACAGATACGCAGTATTTT
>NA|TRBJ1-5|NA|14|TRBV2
CASVPDLSNQPQHF
TGTGCCAGCGTACCGGACCTTAGCAATCAGCCCCAGCATTTT
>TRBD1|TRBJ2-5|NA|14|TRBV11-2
CASSRDRAGETQYF
TGTGCCAGCAGCAGAGACAGGGCCGGGGAGACCCAGTACTTC
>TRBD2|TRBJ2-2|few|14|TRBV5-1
CASTSSGGLGELFF
TGCGCCAGCACCTCTAGCGGGGGCCTCGGGGAGCTGTTTTTT
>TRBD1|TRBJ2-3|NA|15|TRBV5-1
CASSRTGISTDTQYF
TGCGCCAGCAGCAGGACAGGGATCAGCACAGATACGCAGTATTTT
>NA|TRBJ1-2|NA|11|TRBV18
CASSPANGYTF
TGTGCCAGCTCACCAGCGAATGGCTACACCTTC
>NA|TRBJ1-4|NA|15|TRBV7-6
CASSQRTGGNEKLFF
TGTGCCAGCAGCCAGAGGACGGGGGGCAATGAAAAACTGTTTTTT
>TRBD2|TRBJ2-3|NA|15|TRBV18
CASSRTSGGPDTQYF
TGTGCCAGCTCGCGGACTAGCGGGGGGCCAGATACGCAGTATTTT
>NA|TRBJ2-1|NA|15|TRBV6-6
CASRTRHSGNNEQFF
TGTGCCAGCAGGACCCGACATTCTGGGAACAATGAGCAGTTCTTC
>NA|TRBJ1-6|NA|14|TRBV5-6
CASSLRTENSPLHF
TGTGCCAGCAGCTTACGGACAGAGAATTCACCCCTCCACTTT
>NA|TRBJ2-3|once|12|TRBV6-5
CASSYGTDTQYF
TGTGCCAGCAGTTACGGGACAGATACGCAGTATTTT
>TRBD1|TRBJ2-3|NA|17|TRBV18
CASSPAHGGQGGDTQYF
TGTGCCAGCTCACCGGCTCATGGAGGACAGGGCGGTGATACGCAGTATTTT
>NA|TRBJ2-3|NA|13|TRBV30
CAWSRTSTDTQYF
TGTGCCTGGAGTCGGACTAGCACAGATACGCAGTATTTT
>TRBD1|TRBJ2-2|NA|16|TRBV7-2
CASSLALGRGSGELFF
TGTGCCAGCAGCTTAGCGCTGGGCAGGGGGAGCGGGGAGCTGTTTTTT
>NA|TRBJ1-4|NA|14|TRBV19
CASSREGTNEKLFF
TGTGCCAGTAGTCGGGAAGGAACTAATGAAAAACTGTTTTTT
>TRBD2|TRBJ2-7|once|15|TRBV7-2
CASSWGREATYEQYF
TGTGCCAGCAGCTGGGGGCGGGAGGCGACCTACGAGCAGTACTTC
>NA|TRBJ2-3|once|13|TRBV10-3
CAINRDPSDTQYF
TGTGCCATCAACCGGGACCCTTCGGATACGCAGTATTTT
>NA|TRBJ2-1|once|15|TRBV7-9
CASSSMPEGLNEQFF
TGTGCCAGCAGCTCAATGCCGGAGGGGTTAAATGAGCAGTTCTTC
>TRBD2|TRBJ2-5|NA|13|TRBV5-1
CASSLAGGETQYF
TGCGCCAGCAGTCTAGCGGGAGGAGAGACCCAGTACTTC
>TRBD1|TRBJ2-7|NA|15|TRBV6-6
CASKGAGAPTYEQYF
TGTGCCAGCAAGGGGGCTGGAGCGCCGACCTACGAGCAGTACTTC
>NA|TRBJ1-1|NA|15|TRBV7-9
CASSTPGGLNTEAFF
TGTGCCAGCAGCACCCCCGGGGGGTTGAACACTGAAGCTTTCTTT